This T cell receptor (beta chain) emerged from a study of shared clonotypes between healthy human individuals. Study-level points and caveats: All-four-donor shared clonotypes had higher generation probabilities than non-shared clonotypes did.

Concerning this clone: Its antigen is unknown. The same CDR3 can be traced to other DNA sequences in this sample.

Trimming stripped 4 bases from V and 0 bases from J, with 10 bases between. This CDR3 contains 14 residues. The V gene's germline CDR1 is MNHEY and CDR2 SMNVEV (reference sequence). It was CD45RO-negative cells, positively selected for CCR7, that made up naive CD8 cells, with terminally differentiated effector memory CD45RA+ cells excluded. The repertoire was sequenced with immunoSEQ multiplex PCR; TCRdb's copy has only in-frame clones and lacks some. Here the sample spans hundreds of thousands of clones, 92% being singletons. The sample taken for sequencing was naive CD8+ T cells sorted from blood. This sequence was found in a man aged 25 to 40 in good health. The chain has TRBV27 and TRBJ2-7; D ambiguous. The CDR3, as DNA: TGTGCCAGCAGTTCCTACGGAAGCTCCTACGAGCAGTACTTC. Translation: CASSSYGSSYEQYF.